The 29 T cell receptor beta chains given below trace back to one sample, sequenced in a study of blood T cell repertoires in COVID-19. Produced via immunoSEQ multiplex PCR; TCRdb's table is partial and in-frame only. The data show approximately 240,000 clones, approximately 90% seen once. The source material was PBMCs or T cells enriched from blood (not recorded which). These receptors were taken from a woman in her late teens or twenties who had recovered from COVID-19.

V and J are TRBV7-9 and TRBJ2-7; 11 bases are shared with TRBD1. Germline V gene data show CDR1 as SEHNR and CDR2 as FQNEAQ (reference sequence). The CDR3 is made up of 15 amino acids. V lost 2 bases to trimming and J lost 4 bases; unmatched junction nucleotides: 4. CDR3 amino acids: CASSLWDRGEYEQYF. The CDR3 coding sequence is TGTGCCAGCAGCTTATGGGACAGGGGGGAGTACGAGCAGTACTTC.

This chain uses TRBV28 with TRBJ1-1; 8 bases match TRBD1. The germline V gene encodes CDR1 MDHEN and CDR2 SYDVKM. Trimming removed 2 bases from V and 0 bases from J; junction bases left unmatched: 11. The CDR3 covers 18 residues. Written as DNA, the CDR3 is TGTGCCAGCAGTTTACTTCTTTACAGGGGGTTAATGAACACTGAAGCTTTCTTT. Encoded protein: CASSLLLYRGLMNTEAFF. The variable domain in full, completed from reference TRBV28 and TRBJ1-1, reads DVKVTQSSRYLVKRTGEKVFLECVQDMDHENMFWYRQDPGLGLRLIYFSYDVKMKEKGDIPEGYSVSREKKERFSLILESASTNQTSMYLCASSLLLYRGLMNTEAFFGQGTRLTVV.

V gene TRBV6-5 combines with J gene TRBJ2-7; 9 bases are shared with TRBD1. Germline V gene sequence: CDR1 MNHEY, CDR2 SVGAGI. V lost 6 bases to trimming and J lost 5 bases; unmatched junction nucleotides: 8. The CDR3 is made up of 14 amino acids. The CDR3 DNA sequence: TGTGCCAGCAGCCGATGGACAGGGGTCGACGAGCAGTACTTC. Encoded protein: CASSRWTGVDEQYF.

The chain employs TRBV10-3 and TRBJ2-1; D perhaps matches TRBD2 (6 bases). V lost 11 bases to trimming and J lost 4 bases, with 15 bases between them. Looked up from germline, CDR1 is ENHRY and CDR2 is SYGVKD. This CDR3 is 13 amino acids long. The CDR3 reads CAARSGDYNEQFF. In DNA, the CDR3 is TGTGCCGCCCGTAGCGGCGATTACAATGAGCAGTTCTTC.

The chain recombines TRBV19 with TRBJ2-1; 7 nucleotides match TRBD2. The germline V gene encodes CDR1 LNHDA and CDR2 SQIVND (reference sequence). This CDR3 comprises 23 residues. Unmatched junction bases numbered 34, after V lost 7 bases and J lost 4 bases. DNA for the CDR3: TGTGCCAGTATTATCGGGCGCCCCCGCCGACGGACACGAAGTGGGACTACATACAATGAGCAGTTCTTC. This codes for CASIIGRPRRRTRSGTTYNEQFF.

V usage is TRBV5-6 and J usage is TRBJ1-2; D perhaps matches TRBD1 (6 bases). There are 15 residues in the CDR3. Germline V gene lookup returns CDR1 SGHDT and CDR2 YYEEEE. V was pared by 2 bases and J by 8 bases, with 19 bases between. This CDR3 reads CASSLWMGAAWGYTF. In DNA, the CDR3 is TGTGCCAGCAGCTTATGGATGGGGGCCGCCTGGGGCTACACCTTC.

This chain uses TRBV14 with TRBJ1-3; TRBD1 matches 7 bases. CDR3 length: 17 residues. With 0 bases clipped from V and 0 bases from J, the junction kept 5 bases outside the gene matches. The germline CDR1 and CDR2 sequences are SGHDN and FVKESK. CDR3 sequence (DNA): TGTGCCAGCAGCCAAGATACATGGGACAGCTCTGGAAACACCATATATTTT. Amino acids: CASSQDTWDSSGNTIYF. The full variable domain, with the rest looked up from reference TRBV14 and TRBJ1-3, is EAGVTQFPSHSVIEKGQTVTLRCDPISGHDNLYWYRRVMGKEIKFLLHFVKESKQDESGMPNNRFLAERTGGTYSTLKVQPAELEDSGVYFCASSQDTWDSSGNTIYFGEGSWLTVV.

The chain joins TRBV28 to TRBJ1-5; TRBD1 matches 11 bases. Trimming removed 2 bases from V and 9 bases from J; junction bases left unmatched: 6. The germline gives CDR1 MDHEN, CDR2 SYDVKM. CDR3 size: 15 residues. The CDR3 here is CASSLAGQGGRPQHF. The CDR3 bases are TGTGCCAGCAGTTTAGCGGGACAGGGGGGACGGCCCCAGCATTTT.

The rearrangement joins TRBV11-3 to TRBJ2-7, with D perhaps matching TRBD2 (6 bases). The CDR3 runs 15 residues. Germline-derived CDR1 and CDR2 are SGHNT and YENEEA. V lost 6 bases to trimming and J lost 3 bases, with 18 bases between them. CDR3 bases: TGTGCCAGCAGGAGCGTGGAGGGGCAGCTCTACGAGCAGTACTTC. Protein sequence: CASRSVEGQLYEQYF.

This chain connects TRBV7-9 to TRBJ1-2; D may be TRBD1 (6 bases). Looked up from germline, CDR1 is SEHNR and CDR2 is FQNEAQ (reference sequence). This CDR3 has 14 residues. V dropped 1 base and J dropped 6 bases, with 12 bases sitting between them. The CDR3 region is CASSLVQGRHGYTF. The DNA for the CDR3 is TGTGCCAGCAGCTTAGTCCAGGGGCGGCATGGCTACACCTTC.

A word on this clone: The junction departs from the called germline gene at one end, perhaps through a read error. The V and J genes are TRBV20-1 and TRBJ1-1, with D unresolved. From germline, CDR1 is DFQATT and CDR2 SNEGSKA (reference sequence). The CDR3 contains 11 residues. The CDR3 nucleotides are TGCAGTGCTAGAGCCCGGGAGATATCCCTCTTT. It is translated as CSARAREISLF.

The gene calls are TRBV14 and TRBJ1-1; 7 nucleotides line up with TRBD1. The CDR3 is made up of 13 amino acids. Germline lookup yields CDR1 SGHDN and CDR2 FVKESK. After removal of 7 bases from V and 1 base from J, the junction contained 3 bases not matched to a gene. CDR3 residues: CASTRTGNTEAFF. CDR3 sequence (DNA): TGTGCCAGCACCCGGACAGGGAACACTGAAGCTTTCTTT.

The rearrangement uses TRBV5-1 and TRBJ2-3; TRBD2 is a possible D gene (6 bases). Per the germline V gene, CDR1 is SGHRS and CDR2 is YFSETQ. The CDR3 runs 16 residues. The V end was cut by 0 bases, the J end by 3 bases, with 14 bases between. The CDR3 is CASSLVASARTDTQYF. CDR3 bases: TGCGCCAGCAGCTTGGTGGCTAGCGCCCGGACAGATACGCAGTATTTT.

The gene calls are TRBV5-1 and TRBJ1-1, with 7 bases lining up with TRBD1. The germline CDR1 and CDR2 sequences are SGHRS and YFSETQ. With 5 bases clipped from V and 8 bases from J, the junction kept 15 bases outside the gene matches. The CDR3 runs 15 residues. The CDR3 bases are TGCGCCAGCAGGTCTCAGGGGGGTCTCCAGACAGAAGCTTTCTTT. Amino acid sequence: CASRSQGGLQTEAFF.

The chain carries TRBV5-4 and TRBJ2-1; D perhaps matches TRBD2 (5 bases). The CDR3 extends over 13 amino acids. Germline CDR1 SGHNT, CDR2 YYREEE (reference sequence). Trimming removed 3 bases at V and 3 bases at J, with 7 bases between. The CDR3 here is CASSSRDYNEQFF. CDR3 sequence (DNA): TGTGCCAGCAGCTCCCGGGACTACAATGAGCAGTTCTTC. Based on the CDR3 plus reference TRBV5-4 and TRBJ2-1, the full variable domain is ETGVTQSPTHLIKTRGQQVTLRCSSQSGHNTVSWYQQALGQGPQFIFQYYREEENGRGNFPPRFSGLQFPNYSSELNVNALELDDSALYLCASSSRDYNEQFFGPGTRLTVL.

The chain combines TRBV5-1 with TRBJ1-5; D unclear. This CDR3 is 15 amino acids long. Germline loops: CDR1 SGHRS, CDR2 YFSETQ. V shed 4 bases and J shed 1 base, with 12 bases lying between them. The CDR3, as DNA: TGCGCCAGCAGCCCGAGAGGAGACAGCAATCAGCCCCAGCATTTT. This sequence encodes CASSPRGDSNQPQHF.

The chain recombines TRBV9 with TRBJ1-1; D uncertain. The CDR3 is 13 amino acids. The germline V and J ends were trimmed by 4 bases and 2 bases, with 9 bases remaining between them. Germline CDR1 and CDR2: SGDLS and YYNGEE. CDR3 region: CASSLYSNTEAFF. In nucleotides, the CDR3 is TGTGCCAGCAGCCTCTACTCCAACACTGAAGCTTTCTTT.

The chain links TRBV6-2 or TRBV6-3 to TRBJ1-2; D gene uncertain. The CDR3 contains 11 residues. Trimming left V 5 bases short and J 8 bases short, with 9 bases between. Germline V gene sequence: CDR1 MNHEY, CDR2 SVGEGT. The CDR3 nucleotides are TGTGCCAGCAGTGACATAATAGGCTACACCTTC. Its protein product is CASSDIIGYTF.

The chain employs TRBV28 and TRBJ1-1; D is uncertain. This CDR3 spans 12 amino acids. The germline V and J ends were trimmed by 2 bases and 5 bases, with 6 bases remaining between them. Germline CDR1 is MDHEN and CDR2 is SYDVKM. Here the CDR3 DNA reads TGTGCCAGCAGTTTAGGGCTGACTGAAGCTTTCTTT. Translated, it gives CASSLGLTEAFF.

The chain joins TRBV6-5 to TRBJ1-2, with D perhaps TRBD1 (5 bases). Trimming took 7 bases from V and 2 from J, leaving 11 bases between them. There are 13 residues in the CDR3. Germline CDR1 MNHEY, CDR2 SVGAGI. The DNA for the CDR3 is TGTGCCAGCAAACGTGACAGAAACTATGGCTACACCTTC. As protein: CASKRDRNYGYTF.

This clone was counted only a few times. V and J are TRBV9 and TRBJ1-2; 7 bases match TRBD1. Germline CDR1 SGDLS, CDR2 YYNGEE. Germline trimming cut 1 base from V and 4 bases from J; bases unmatched to any gene: 7. The CDR3 consists of 15 residues. CDR3 amino acids: CASSVTGQPIYGYTF. The CDR3 nucleotides are TGTGCCAGCAGCGTAACGGGACAGCCAATCTATGGCTACACCTTC.

The chain carries TRBV24-1 and TRBJ2-2; 8 positions agree with TRBD1. The CDR3 is 15 amino acids. J lost 5 bases, V lost 4 bases, and 5 bases had no gene match. Germline V gene lookup returns CDR1 KGHDR and CDR2 SFDVKD. CDR3 DNA sequence: TGTGCCACCAGTGAAACAGGGGGTGGAACCGGGGAGCTGTTTTTT. This codes for CATSETGGGTGELFF.

The CDR3, as DNA: TGTGCCAGCTATTCGACAGGGGGCAATCAGCCCCAGCATTTT. This gives the protein CASYSTGGNQPQHF. This sequence joins TRBV6-5 and TRBJ1-5; 8 bases fit TRBD1. J was trimmed by 2 bases and V by 8 bases; bases with no gene match: 5. Germline V gives CDR1 MNHEY, CDR2 SVGAGI. The CDR3 is made up of 14 amino acids.

V and J are TRBV25-1 and TRBJ2-3; D not certain. Germline V CDR1 and CDR2: MGHDK, SYGVNS. The CDR3 loop spans 13 amino acids. V lost 6 bases, J lost 0 bases, and 7 bases lay in between. This chain's CDR3 is CASRISSTDTQYF. DNA of the CDR3: TGTGCCAGCAGGATTAGCAGCACAGATACGCAGTATTTT.

This rearrangement joins TRBV7-9 to TRBJ2-7; a weak D match, TRBD2 (5 bases). The CDR3 is 16 residues long. Germline lookup yields CDR1 SEHNR and CDR2 FQNEAQ (reference sequence). The germline V and J ends were trimmed by 2 bases and 5 bases, with 19 bases remaining between them. CDR3 bases: TGTGCCAGCAGCTTACTTCCCGGGGAAAAAGGGAACGAGCAGTACTTC. Amino acids: CASSLLPGEKGNEQYF.

This clone has only one observation. The chain links TRBV11-2 to TRBJ2-3; weak D call: TRBD2 (6 bases). Trimming shortened V by 1 base and J by 5 bases, and 13 bases separated the two germline ends. Germline CDR1 and CDR2: SGHAT and FQNNGV. This CDR3 contains 15 residues. CDR3 sequence: CASSLGSGRVDTQYF. Here the CDR3 DNA reads TGTGCCAGCAGCTTAGGAAGCGGGCGGGTAGATACGCAGTATTTT.

The chain couples TRBV11-3 to TRBJ2-1, with D possibly TRBD1 on 7 matching bases. CDR1 is SGHNT and CDR2 is YENEEA in the germline V gene. Trimming removed 5 bases at V and 4 bases at J, with 12 bases between. The CDR3 runs 14 residues. CDR3 protein: CASSRRGQYNEQFF. The CDR3 DNA follows: TGTGCCAGCAGCAGGAGGGGGCAATACAATGAGCAGTTCTTC.

This sequence joins TRBV5-1 and TRBJ1-1; no clear D gene. Trimming stripped 0 bases from V and 0 bases from J, with 6 bases between. This CDR3 spans 14 amino acids. Germline V gene lookup returns CDR1 SGHRS and CDR2 YFSETQ. The CDR3 loop is CASSLALMNTEAFF. The CDR3 coding sequence is TGCGCCAGCAGCTTGGCACTAATGAACACTGAAGCTTTCTTT.

The J gene is TRBJ1-2, the V gene TRBV21-1; TRBD1 is the table's D call, not checked against the DNA. TRBV21-1 is a documented pseudogene. CDR3 length: 13 residues. CDR3 in amino acids: CASSGQKINGYTF. CDR3 coding DNA: TGTGCCAGCAGCGGGCAGAAGATAAATGGCTACACCTTC.